This T cell receptor beta chain derives from a study of blood T cell repertoires in COVID-19. Across the study: Donors in the United States, Italy and Spain gave samples during acute or convalescent COVID-19.

Measured with immunoSEQ multiplex PCR; TCRdb has only the in-frame clones, and not every one. The sample lists 200,000 to 300,000 clones, around 89% occurring once. Germline CDR1 KGHSH, CDR2 LQKENI. The V end was cut by 3 bases, the J end by 4 bases, with 22 bases between. The CDR3 has 18 amino acids. The sample taken for sequencing was peripheral blood. The sequence was obtained from a man aged 60-69 years who had recovered from COVID-19. The genes are TRBV18 and TRBJ1-5; tentative D call: TRBD1 (6 bases). The CDR3 loop is CASSPLGGAGAGNQPQHF. The CDR3 coding sequence is TGTGCCAGCTCACCCCTTGGGGGAGCGGGGGCTGGGAATCAGCCCCAGCATTTT.